These T cell receptor beta chains were read from a single sample in a study of OX40 agonist ivuxolimab in advanced cancers. Method: immunoSEQ multiplex PCR; TCRdb's copy keeps in-frame clones and lacks some. The sample consists of approximately 70,000 clones, 80% to 85% of them appearing once. The source was CD4+ or CD8+ T cells sorted from blood, collected in a trial of the OX40 agonist ivuxolimab. These receptors were taken from an adult with an advanced solid tumor such as melanoma, head and neck, liver or kidney cancer. The CDR3 runs from the conserved cysteine through the conserved F or W. A D gene is named only where the DNA matches it firmly. The size field is filled for only some rows; it gives once, few, many or a size class.

TRBV29-1	.	TRBJ1-3	.	TGCAGCGTGTACCCCGGGACGGATGGAAACACCATATATTTT	CSVYPGTDGNTIYF
TRBV7-9	.	TRBJ1-3	few	TGTGCCAGCAGCCTGGGGGACCTGGCTGGAAACACCATATATTTT	CASSLGDLAGNTIYF
TRBV4-3	TRBD1	TRBJ1-4	.	TGCGCCAGCAGCCAACTGACAGGGCGAAATGAAAAACTGTTTTTT	CASSQLTGRNEKLFF
TRBV5-6	.	TRBJ2-1	.	TGTGCCAGCAGCCTGGTCGGGGCGGTGGACAATGAGCAGTTCTTC	CASSLVGAVDNEQFF
TRBV2	.	TRBJ2-5	.	TGTGCCAGCAGTGGGGCGGAGGAAGAGACCCAGTACTTC	CASSGAEEETQYF
TRBV6-1	TRBD1	TRBJ1-5	.	TGTGCCAGCAGAAAAGACAGGGGACAGCCCCAGCATTTT	CASRKDRGQPQHF
TRBV28	TRBD2	TRBJ2-1	.	TGTGCCAGCAGTTCCTCCAGCGGGGGATTTCACAATGAGCAGTTCTTC	CASSSSSGGFHNEQFF
TRBV18	.	TRBJ1-2	.	TGTGCCAGCTCACCACCGGTTATTAACTATGGCTACACCTTC	CASSPPVINYGYTF
TRBV5-1	TRBD1	TRBJ2-3	.	TGCGCCAGCAGCTTGGGACCTCAGGGGGCTGGCACAGATACGCAGTATTTT	CASSLGPQGAGTDTQYF
TRBV7-9	.	TRBJ1-1	.	TGTGCCAGCAACGACAGGCCGAACACTGAAGCTTTCTTT	CASNDRPNTEAFF
TRBV5-6	.	TRBJ1-3	.	TGTGCCAGCGGAGAAATGGGGGGATACTCTGGAAACACCATATATTTT	CASGEMGGYSGNTIYF
TRBV28	.	TRBJ1-3	once	TGTGCCAGCAGTTTGGGTTACAGTTTCTCTGGAAACACCATATATTTT	CASSLGYSFSGNTIYF
TRBV18	TRBD1	TRBJ2-7	.	TGTGCCAGCTCACCCGGGACAGGGGACGAGCAGTACTTC	CASSPGTGDEQYF
TRBV7-9	.	TRBJ1-2	.	TGTGCCAGCAGCCGTGGCGGGGCCGCTAACTATGGCTACACCTTC	CASSRGGAANYGYTF
TRBV7-2	.	TRBJ2-3	.	TGTGCCAGCAGCTCGGACTACCAGCGCACAGATACGCAGTATTTT	CASSSDYQRTDTQYF
TRBV9	TRBD1	TRBJ1-6	many	TGTGCCAGCAGCAAGGGACAGGGCGATTCACCCCTCCACTTT	CASSKGQGDSPLHF